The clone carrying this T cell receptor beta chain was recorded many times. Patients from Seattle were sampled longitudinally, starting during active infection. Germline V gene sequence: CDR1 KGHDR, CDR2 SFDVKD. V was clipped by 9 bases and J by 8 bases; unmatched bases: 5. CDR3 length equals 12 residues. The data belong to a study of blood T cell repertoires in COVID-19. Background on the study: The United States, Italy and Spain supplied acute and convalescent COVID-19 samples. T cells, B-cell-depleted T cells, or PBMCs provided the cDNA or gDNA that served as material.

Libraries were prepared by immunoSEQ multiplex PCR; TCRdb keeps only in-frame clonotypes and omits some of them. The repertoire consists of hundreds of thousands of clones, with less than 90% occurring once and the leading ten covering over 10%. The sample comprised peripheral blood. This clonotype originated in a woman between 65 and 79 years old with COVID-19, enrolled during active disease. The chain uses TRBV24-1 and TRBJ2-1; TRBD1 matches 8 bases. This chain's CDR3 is CATADRGDEQFF. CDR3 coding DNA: TGTGCCACCGCCGACAGGGGCGATGAGCAGTTCTTC.